Listed below are T cell receptor beta chains from one sample, sequenced in a study of shared clonotypes between healthy human individuals. The table came from immunoSEQ multiplex PCR; TCRdb's copy has only in-frame clones and leaves some out. Of about 1.1 million clones listed, around 78% are singletons. Input material: memory CD4+ T cells from PBMCs. The receptors originated from a man in his late teens or twenties in good health. Some clones in this sample may be carry-over from other donors' samples. Both conserved end residues are part of each CDR3. Each record gives: J gene, clone size, V gene, D gene, CDR3 length, CDR3 protein, CDR3 DNA. D genes are given only for firm matches. The size of a clone is reported for some rows only, either as once, few or many, or as a class for expanded clones.

TRBJ2-7,-,TRBV2,-,13,CATNDVFSYEQYF,TGTGCCACCAACGATGTCTTCTCCTACGAGCAGTACTTC
TRBJ2-5,-,TRBV11-2,-,13,CASRGGFGETQYF,TGTGCCAGCCGAGGGGGATTTGGGGAGACCCAGTACTTC
TRBJ2-3,-,TRBV7-7,-,14,CASSQGGDTDTQYF,TGTGCCAGCAGCCAGGGGGGGGACACAGATACGCAGTATTTT
TRBJ1-2,-,TRBV28,-,12,CASSLRRYGYTF,TGTGCCAGCAGTTTAAGGAGGTATGGCTACACCTTC
TRBJ1-5,-,TRBV19,-,15,CASSIESRGGQPQHF,TGTGCCAGTAGTATCGAGTCCAGGGGCGGGCAGCCCCAGCATTTT
TRBJ1-4,-,TRBV6-7,TRBD1,19,CASSPGQGGPPTTNEKLFF,TGTGCCAGCAGTCCAGGACAGGGCGGGCCACCTACAACTAATGAAAAACTGTTTTTT
TRBJ1-5,-,TRBV11-2,-,13,CASSLDLAQPQHF,TGTGCCAGCAGCTTAGATCTGGCTCAGCCCCAGCATTTT
TRBJ2-3,-,TRBV4-1,TRBD2,17,CASTKISSGHLGDTQYF,TGCGCCAGCACCAAGATTTCTAGCGGTCACCTGGGGGATACGCAGTATTTT
TRBJ1-2,-,TRBV19,TRBD1,14,CASSRGQGNYGYTF,TGTGCCAGTAGTCGGGGACAGGGCAACTATGGCTACACCTTC
TRBJ2-3,once,TRBV2,-,14,CASKRMGRADTQYF,TGTGCCAGCAAAAGAATGGGGCGCGCAGATACGCAGTATTTT
TRBJ2-3,-,TRBV6-5,-,14,CASSPFANTDTQYF,TGTGCCAGCAGTCCCTTCGCCAACACAGATACGCAGTATTTT
TRBJ1-4,-,TRBV7-2,-,14,CASSGGGGLEKLFF,TGTGCCAGCAGCGGGGGAGGGGGACTTGAAAAACTGTTTTTT
TRBJ1-4,few,TRBV4-1,TRBD1,17,CASSQVGMGTENEKLFF,TGCGCCAGCAGCCAAGTCGGTATGGGGACAGAAAATGAAAAACTGTTTTTT
TRBJ2-2,-,TRBV28,TRBD2,21,CVKIRHKRTGGLAGYTGELFF,TGTGTTAAGATCCGCCATAAAAGAACAGGAGGACTAGCGGGGTACACCGGGGAGCTGTTTTTT
TRBJ1-1,-,TRBV7-8,TRBD1,15,CASSLVQAGGTEAFF,TGTGCCAGCAGCTTAGTGCAGGCAGGGGGCACTGAAGCTTTCTTT
TRBJ2-1,many,TRBV6-5,-,13,CASRRGLVGEQFF,TGTGCCAGCAGACGGGGGCTGGTGGGTGAGCAGTTCTTC
TRBJ2-3,-,TRBV5-1,TRBD2,19,CASSAGTSGRAAWADTQYF,TGCGCCAGCAGCGCGGGGACTAGCGGGAGGGCCGCATGGGCAGATACGCAGTATTTT
TRBJ2-5,-,TRBV5-4,TRBD2,15,CASSSPGGARETQYF,TGTGCCAGCAGCTCGCCGGGAGGGGCCCGGGAGACCCAGTACTTC
TRBJ1-2,-,TRBV6-5,-,13,CASRGSGTYGYTF,TGTGCCAGTCGCGGTTCGGGCACCTATGGCTACACCTTC
TRBJ2-5,-,TRBV15,-,14,CATTIRGPMETQYF,TGTGCCACCACCATTCGGGGCCCTATGGAGACCCAGTACTTC
TRBJ2-2,-,TRBV7-9,TRBD2,17,CASSPRRTSGTAGELFF,TGTGCCAGCAGCCCCCGACGGACTAGCGGGACGGCTGGGGAGCTGTTTTTT
TRBJ1-3,-,TRBV7-9,-,14,CASSTTGPGNTIYF,TGTGCCAGCAGCACGACAGGTCCCGGAAACACCATATATTTT
TRBJ1-2,-,TRBV28,-,14,CASSFPSTNYGYTF,TGTGCCAGCAGTTTTCCGTCAACTAACTATGGCTACACCTTC
TRBJ2-6,-,TRBV5-1,-,20,CASSLVAGEIGYSGANVLTF,TGCGCCAGCAGCTTGGTAGCAGGAGAAATTGGCTACTCTGGGGCCAACGTCCTGACTTTC
TRBJ2-2,-,TRBV18,TRBD2,16,CASSPGLAGYTGELFF,TGTGCCAGCTCACCGGGACTAGCGGGGTACACCGGGGAGCTGTTTTTT
TRBJ1-2,-,TRBV7-8,-,14,CASSLVGEWSGYTF,TGTGCCAGCAGCTTAGTTGGGGAATGGAGTGGCTACACCTTC
TRBJ2-2,-,TRBV19,-,12,CASSIRFGELFF,TGTGCCAGTAGTATTAGGTTCGGGGAGCTGTTTTTT
TRBJ2-1,-,TRBV5-1,TRBD1,14,CASSGGQTYNEQFF,TGCGCCAGCAGCGGGGGACAGACCTACAATGAGCAGTTCTTC
TRBJ2-1,-,TRBV28,TRBD2,16,CASSPPGLAGGNEQFF,TGTGCCAGCAGTCCCCCCGGACTAGCGGGTGGGAATGAGCAGTTCTTC
TRBJ2-3,-,TRBV7-2,-,16,CASSPSKGTFTDTQYF,TGTGCCAGCAGCCCAAGCAAGGGGACTTTCACAGATACGCAGTATTTT
TRBJ2-1,-,TRBV11-2,-,13,CASSVGLLNEQFF,TGTGCCAGCAGCGTGGGACTTCTCAATGAGCAGTTCTTC
TRBJ2-5,-,TRBV2,-,15,CASSEDRQIQETQYF,TGTGCCAGCAGTGAAGACAGACAAATTCAAGAGACCCAGTACTTC
TRBJ2-2,-,TRBV2,TRBD1,15,CASRGNRGQSGELFF,TGTGCCAGCAGGGGGAACAGGGGGCAAAGCGGGGAGCTGTTTTTT
TRBJ1-6,-,TRBV30,-,14,CAWNSQGNNSPLHF,TGTGCCTGGAATAGCCAGGGAAATAATTCACCCCTCCACTTT
TRBJ1-2,-,TRBV5-1,-,15,CASSFAGTGDDGYTF,TGCGCCAGCAGCTTCGCCGGGACGGGGGATGATGGCTACACCTTC
TRBJ2-7,-,TRBV5-6,-,11,CASSSLYEQYF,TGTGCCAGCAGCTCCTTATACGAGCAGTACTTC
TRBJ2-1,-,TRBV2,-,15,CASSEGELEYNEQFF,TGTGCCAGCAGTGAGGGGGAGTTGGAGTACAATGAGCAGTTCTTC
TRBJ1-1,few,TRBV28,TRBD1,17,CASSTSWTGGQNTEAFF,TGTGCCAGCAGTACCAGCTGGACAGGGGGCCAGAACACTGAAGCTTTCTTT
TRBJ2-2,once,TRBV7-3,TRBD1,14,CASSSQQGTGELFF,TGTGCCAGCAGCAGTCAACAGGGGACCGGGGAGCTGTTTTTT
TRBJ2-7,once,TRBV28,-,11,CASSLARERYF,TGTGCCAGCAGTTTAGCTAGGGAACGGTACTTC
TRBJ2-5,-,TRBV5-3,-,11,CASSYLGTQYF,TGTGCCAGCAGTTATCTTGGGACCCAGTACTTC
TRBJ2-7,-,TRBV2,TRBD2,14,CASRGLAGGFEQYF,TGTGCCAGCAGGGGACTAGCGGGAGGATTTGAGCAGTACTTC
TRBJ1-1,-,TRBV7-8,-,13,CASSLRPNTEAFF,TGTGCCAGCAGCTTACGGCCGAACACTGAAGCTTTCTTT
TRBJ2-7,-,TRBV5-6,TRBD2,15,CASSPKLAGVGEQYF,TGTGCCAGCAGCCCAAAACTAGCGGGAGTGGGCGAGCAGTACTTC
TRBJ2-1,-,TRBV28,TRBD2,15,CASTLGGDPYNEQFF,TGTGCCAGCACCCTCGGGGGGGATCCCTACAATGAGCAGTTCTTC
TRBJ1-4,once,TRBV29-1,-,14,CSVEDWAGSEKLFF,TGCAGCGTTGAAGATTGGGCAGGGTCCGAAAAACTGTTTTTT
TRBJ2-1,-,TRBV7-9,TRBD2,14,CASRKREVGNEQFF,TGTGCCAGCAGGAAGCGGGAGGTTGGTAATGAGCAGTTCTTC
TRBJ1-2,-,TRBV10-3,-,13,CAISDPQTDARTF,TGTGCCATCAGTGACCCCCAGACGGACGCGCGGACCTTC
TRBJ2-7,-,TRBV5-1,TRBD2,16,CASSPRTSGSGYEQYF,TGCGCCAGCAGCCCCAGGACTAGCGGGAGTGGTTACGAGCAGTACTTC
TRBJ1-1,-,TRBV11-2,TRBD1,16,CASSLFGRGLDTEAFF,TGTGCCAGCAGCTTATTCGGTAGGGGGCTCGACACTGAAGCTTTCTTT